The 5 T cell receptor beta chains presented below share a single source sample, sequenced in a study of T cells after yellow fever vaccination. Each CDR3 protein gets one entry after TCRdb re-called the 5' RACE reads with MiXCR. The sample has 250,000 to 400,000 distinct CDR3 sequences, 4.1% seen once. Here the sequenced sample was PBMCs, taken 5 days after the yellow fever booster vaccination. These receptors originate from a man aged 18 to 30 who received the YFV17D yellow fever vaccine.

This clonotype was seen many times. The V and J genes are TRBV7-8 and TRBJ2-1; 7 bases agree with TRBD2. This CDR3 has 17 residues. V gave up 4 bases and J gave up 0 bases; unmatched junction bases: 9. Per the germline V gene, CDR1 is SGHVS and CDR2 is FQNEAQ. The chain's CDR3 is CASSSRAGPSSYNEQFF. The DNA of the CDR3 is TGTGCCAGCAGCTCCCGAGCGGGGCCGAGCTCCTACAATGAGCAGTTCTTC. The full variable domain, rest sourced from reference TRBV7-8 and TRBJ2-1, is GAGVSQSPRYKVAKRGQDVALRCDPISGHVSLFWYQQALGQGPEFLTYFQNEAQLDKSGLPSDRFFAERPEGSVSTLKIQRTQQEDSAVYLCASSSRAGPSSYNEQFFGPGTRLTVL.

This chain uses TRBV4-3 with TRBJ2-3; D is uncertain. Trimming shortened V by 3 bases and J by 0 bases, and 16 bases separated the two germline ends. Germline CDR1 is LGHNA and CDR2 is YSLEER. The CDR3 is 17 residues long. The CDR3 region has the DNA TGCGCCAGCAGCCAGATGAATTCAGAACAAAGCACAGATACGCAGTATTTT. Its protein product is CASSQMNSEQSTDTQYF.

This clonotype was recorded many times. This chain uses TRBV20-1 with TRBJ2-1, with D perhaps matching TRBD1 (6 bases). This CDR3 contains 14 residues. Trimming cost V 6 bases and J 5 bases, with 17 bases left between them. Germline lookup yields CDR1 DFQATT and CDR2 SNEGSKA (reference sequence). For the CDR3, the DNA is TGCAGTGCCGATGCGCGCAGGGGCAACAATGAGCAGTTCTTC. As protein: CSADARRGNNEQFF.

This clonotype was seen only a few times. CDR3: CASNITREGNSNQPQHF. Written as DNA, the CDR3 is TGCGCCAGCAACATAACCCGGGAGGGGAATAGCAATCAGCCCCAGCATTTT. The chain recombines TRBV23-1 with TRBJ1-5, with TRBD1 as a possible D gene (5 bases). TRBV23-1 is designated an ORF whose function remains uncertain. The V end lost 7 bases, the J end lost 0 bases, and 19 bases lay between the germline ends. The CDR3 contains 17 residues.

This clonotype was seen only a few times. The chain is built from TRBV5-1 and TRBJ1-4; 7 nucleotides agree with TRBD1. V shed 6 bases, J shed 8 bases, and the junction held 10 bases outside the gene matches. The CDR3 consists of 14 residues. The germline gives CDR1 SGHRS, CDR2 YFSETQ. The chain's CDR3 is CASKTGTVGEKLFF. The CDR3 nucleotides are TGCGCCAGCAAGACCGGGACAGTCGGCGAAAAACTGTTTTTT.